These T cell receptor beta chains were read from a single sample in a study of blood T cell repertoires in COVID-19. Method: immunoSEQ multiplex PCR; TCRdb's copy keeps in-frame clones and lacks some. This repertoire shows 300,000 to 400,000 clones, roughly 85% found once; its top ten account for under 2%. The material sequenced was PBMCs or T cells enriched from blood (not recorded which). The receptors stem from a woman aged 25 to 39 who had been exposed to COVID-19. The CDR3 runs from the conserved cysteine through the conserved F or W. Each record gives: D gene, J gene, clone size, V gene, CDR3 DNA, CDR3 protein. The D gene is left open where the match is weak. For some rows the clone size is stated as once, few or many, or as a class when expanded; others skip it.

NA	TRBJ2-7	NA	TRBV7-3	TGTGCCAGCAGCATAGATGTCGGGGCCTACGAGCAGTACTTC	CASSIDVGAYEQYF
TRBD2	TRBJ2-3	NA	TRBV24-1	TGTGCCACCAGTGATCCAAATGGACTAGCTCCAGATACGCAGTATTTT	CATSDPNGLAPDTQYF
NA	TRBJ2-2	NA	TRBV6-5	TGTGCCAGCAGTTACTCCGCGGCAGGGGCCGGGGAGCTGTTTTTT	CASSYSAAGAGELFF
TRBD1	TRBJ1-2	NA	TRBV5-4	TGTGCCAGCAGTAAGGACAGGGCCCCTCATTATGGCTACACCTTC	CASSKDRAPHYGYTF
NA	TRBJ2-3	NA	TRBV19	TGTGCCAGTAGGGGAGGAGGGTCTAGTGATACGCAGTATTTT	CASRGGGSSDTQYF
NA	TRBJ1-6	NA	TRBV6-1	TGTGCCAGCAGTGGGAACCGACAGAGCTCCTATAATTCACCCCTCCACTTT	CASSGNRQSSYNSPLHF
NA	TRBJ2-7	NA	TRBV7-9	TGTGCCAGCAGCTACATCTCCTACGAGCAGTACTTC	CASSYISYEQYF
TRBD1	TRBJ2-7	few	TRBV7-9	TGTGCCAGCAGTGAGAAACTTGGGACAGGGGGGTACGAGCAGTACTTC	CASSEKLGTGGYEQYF
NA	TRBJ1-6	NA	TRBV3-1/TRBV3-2	TGTGCCAGCAGCCAAGAGGGGGGATATAATTCACCCCTCCACTTT	CASSQEGGYNSPLHF
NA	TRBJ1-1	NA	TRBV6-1	TGTGCCAGCAGTGAAGCGCAGGACAATCGACGAGCTTTCTTT	CASSEAQDNRRAFF
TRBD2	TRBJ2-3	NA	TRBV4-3	TGCGCCAGCAGCCAGTCAATAAGCGGGGGGGTGACAGATACGCAGTATTTT	CASSQSISGGVTDTQYF
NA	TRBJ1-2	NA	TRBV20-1	TGCAGTGGGGCAGCTCTCAATGGCTACACCTTC	CSGAALNGYTF
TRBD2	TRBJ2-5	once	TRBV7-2	TGTGCCAGCATGCTTTCCGGGACTAGAGGAGAGACCCAGTACTTC	CASMLSGTRGETQYF
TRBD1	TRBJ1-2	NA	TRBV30	TGTGCCTGGAAAATCGGGACAGTCTATGGCTACACCTTC	CAWKIGTVYGYTF
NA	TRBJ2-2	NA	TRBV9	TGTGCCAGCAGCGTAGAGTCCGGGGGACAGTATACCGGGGAGCTGTTTTTT	CASSVESGGQYTGELFF
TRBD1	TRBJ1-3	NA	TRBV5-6	TGTGCCAGCAATCAGCTTGTAAGTAGCGGGACAGACTCTGGAAACACCATATATTTT	CASNQLVSSGTDSGNTIYF
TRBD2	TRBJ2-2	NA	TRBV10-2	TGCGCCAGCAGACGGACTAGCACCGGGGAGCTGTTTTTT	CASRRTSTGELFF